This entry features one TCR beta chain sequence. This clonotype was found a few times. Its target antigen remains unknown. No much larger clonotype is one base removed from it; base qualities were not supplied. This specimen comes from a study of T cell repertoires in cytomegalovirus infection (dated by TCRdb to the late 2010s). At the level of the whole study: Donor HLA type was relevant to the analysis, because carriage of CMV infection together with the matching HLA type was indicated by public TCR beta signatures.

Overall results and qualifications from the work: The ex vivo response was dominated by HLA-C-restricted CMV-specific TCR beta clonotypes, and the single most frequent clonotype in two of eight donors was supplied by these HLA-C-restricted clonotypes. In both this cohort and an independent cohort of some 380 donors, the cumulative frequency of public TCR beta family members distinguished carriers of CMV infection plus the relevant HLA type.

These reads were obtained on an Illumina HiSeq 1500. Starting from the raw public reads, TCRdb applied fastp trimming at Q25, assembled clones with MiXCR and retained in-frame beta chains. CDR3 protein duplicates are merged, each entry listing the most common genes and DNA. The sample table records around 170,000 distinct CDR3 sequences; under 15% of these occur just once. Over 20% of the sample lies in the top ten. Specimen: PBMCs. The clonotype originates from a human donor in good health (CMV status not recorded). Some clones in this sample may be carry-over from other donors' samples.

The CDR3 in this case is CASSQSSGLGQFF. The DNA is TGTGCCAGCAGCCAATCGTCGGGCCTCGGACAGTTCTTC. The V and J genes are TRBV16 and TRBJ2-1, with no confidently assigned D gene. V was cut back by 0 bases and J by 13 bases, leaving a gap of 13 bases between them. CDR1 KGHSY and CDR2 FQNENV are derived from the germline V gene. The CDR3 sequence holds 13 residues, the cysteine and phenylalanine included. The DNA shown is the 39-base CDR3, in frame from base 1.